These 21 T cell receptor beta chains share one sample of origin, sequenced in a study of metastatic and nonmetastatic thyroid tumors (dated by TCRdb to 2018 to 2021). Before undergoing thyroid surgery, none of the patients had been given any kind of treatment. Library generation was performed with PCR. Reads for this sample came from an Illumina HiSeq 4000. TCRdb trimmed the raw reads at Q25, called clones with MiXCR and kept productive beta chains. The sample records over 45,000 clones, around 20% of which are singletons. The biggest ten clones account for about 4% of the sample. Source material: blood. The origin of the receptors is a male donor with papillary thyroid cancer or a benign thyroid nodule (not recorded which). Some clones in this sample may be carry-over from other donors' samples.

This clone was seen only a few times. The J gene is TRBJ2-2, the V gene TRBV5-1, with D unresolved. Germline V lookup: CDR1 SGHRS, CDR2 YFSETQ. V lost 4 bases and J lost 1, with 8 bases in between. This CDR3 region has 14 residues. The CDR3 DNA follows: TGCGCCAGCAGCCTGTCAGGGAACACCGGGGAGCTGTTTTTT. This translates into CASSLSGNTGELFF. Using reference TRBV5-1 and TRBJ2-2 for the parts outside the CDR3, the full variable domain is KAGVTQTPRYLIKTRGQQVTLSCSPISGHRSVSWYQQTPGQGLQFLFEYFSETQRNKGNFPGRFSGRQFSNSRSEMNVSTLELGDSALYLCASSLSGNTGELFFGEGSRLTVL.

This clone was recorded many times. This chain uses TRBV30 with TRBJ1-1; D is ambiguous. Trimming pared 8 bases from V and 8 bases from J, leaving 15 bases between. Germline lookup yields CDR1 GTSNPN and CDR2 SVGIG (reference sequence). The CDR3 is 11 residues long. The CDR3 spells CAANLRREAFF. The CDR3 nucleotides read TGTGCCGCAAACCTTAGGCGGGAAGCTTTCTTT.

This clone was detected ten times or more. Just one base apart from a much larger clone, this may be a read error. Additional DNA sequences in this sample encode the identical CDR3. The gene calls are TRBV11-3 and TRBJ2-3; tentatively, D is TRBD2 (6 bases). The CDR3 spans 13 residues. The germline gives CDR1 SGHNT, CDR2 YENEEA. The CDR3: CASSLDRGRMQYF. The CDR3 nucleotides are TGTGCCAGCAGCCTAGATCGAGGGAGGATGCAGTATTTT.

This clone was recorded at least ten times. The chain couples TRBV4-2 to TRBJ2-7, with 14 bases that match TRBD2. CDR3 length: 15 amino acids. J gave up 8 bases and V 5 bases, and 8 bases lay outside the gene matches. Germline CDR1 LGHNA, CDR2 YNFKEQ. CDR3 coding DNA: TGTGCCAGCAGCTCTACCGGACTAGCGGGAGGCCAGCAGTACTTC. Encoded protein: CASSSTGLAGGQQYF.

The chain has TRBV30 and TRBJ2-2, with D perhaps TRBD2 (6 bases). Germline V CDR1 and CDR2: GTSNPN, SVGIG (reference sequence). V was cut by 4 bases and J by 6 bases, with 6 bases left in between. The CDR3 consists of 11 residues. The CDR3 sequence is CAWTGAGELFF. Written as DNA, the CDR3 is TGTGCCTGGACGGGAGCCGGGGAGCTGTTTTTT.

This clone has ten or more counts. This may be a read error: a much more frequent sequence differs by one nucleotide. This chain joins TRBV6-4 and TRBJ2-3; TRBD2 aligns across 11 bases. Germline CDR1 MRHNA, CDR2 SNTAGT. J lost 4 bases, V lost 0 bases, and 6 bases had no gene match. There are 17 residues in the CDR3. The DNA for the CDR3 is TGTGCCAGCAGTGACTCTTATACTAGCGGGGGAGCAGATACGCAGTATTTT. Residues: CASSDSYTSGGADTQYF.

This clone was picked up many times. This chain uses TRBV28 with TRBJ1-2; 7 bases match TRBD1. The CDR3 has 15 amino acids. Germline V gene data show CDR1 as MDHEN and CDR2 as SYDVKM. The junction had 9 bases not matched to a gene; V was cut back by 5 bases and J by 3 bases. The CDR3 DNA follows: TGTGCCAGCAGTCCGATCGTGGGACAGTACTATGGCTACACCTTC. Translating it yields CASSPIVGQYYGYTF.

This clone was observed at least ten times. The chain has TRBV27 and TRBJ1-1; a possible D gene is TRBD1 (5 bases). The germline CDR1 and CDR2 sequences are MNHEY and SMNVEV (reference sequence). V lost 4 bases and J 3 bases, leaving 18 bases between the germline ends. The CDR3 has 16 residues. The CDR3 DNA is TGTGCCAGCAGTTCCGGACTCGGGGGGGGAGACACTGAAGCTTTCTTT. Its translation: CASSSGLGGGDTEAFF.

This clone was picked up a small number of times. The V call is TRBV20-1, the J call TRBJ2-7, with 7 bases aligning to TRBD2. The CDR3 length is 14 residues. Per the germline V gene, CDR1 is DFQATT and CDR2 is SNEGSKA (reference sequence). The V gene end was trimmed by 0 bases and the J gene end by 6 bases; junction bases not matched to a gene: 8. This CDR3 is CSARDKGGSFEQYF. Here the CDR3 DNA reads TGCAGTGCTAGAGATAAGGGCGGGAGTTTCGAGCAGTACTTC.

Note on this clone: This specimen includes other DNA sequences encoding the same CDR3. The V gene is TRBV27, the J gene TRBJ2-3, with D hard to call. Per the germline V gene, CDR1 is MNHEY and CDR2 is SMNVEV (reference sequence). V was shortened by 2 bases and J by 2 bases, with 8 bases between the two germline ends. The CDR3 length is 14 residues. The CDR3: CASSLGPSTDTQYF. The CDR3 bases are TGTGCCAGCAGTTTAGGGCCTTCCACAGATACGCAGTATTTT.

This clone was counted ten times or more. The chain has TRBV9 and TRBJ2-3; D is uncertain. V lost 0 bases, J lost 3 bases, and 8 bases lay in between. The CDR3 runs to 14 residues. Germline V CDR1 and CDR2: SGDLS, YYNGEE. For the CDR3, the DNA is TGTGCCAGCAGCGTAGCCCCTTCAACAGATACGCAGTATTTT. This codes for CASSVAPSTDTQYF.

This sequence joins TRBV27 and TRBJ2-7; 7 bases agree with TRBD1. With 5 bases clipped from V and 3 bases from J, the junction kept 7 bases outside the gene matches. This CDR3 is 14 amino acids long. CDR1 is MNHEY and CDR2 is SMNVEV in the germline V gene (reference sequence). Here the CDR3 reads CASSHSDRNYEQYF. The CDR3 nucleotides read TGTGCCAGCAGTCACTCGGACAGGAACTACGAGCAGTACTTC.

As to this clone: One end of the junction fails to match germline, which may point to a read error. The rearrangement uses TRBV28 and TRBJ1-5, with D perhaps matching TRBD1 (5 bases). Per the germline V gene, CDR1 is MDHEN and CDR2 is SYDVKM. This CDR3 comprises 15 residues. The CDR3 region has the DNA TGTGCCAGCACTCTAAGGGGACCGCGGGGACGGCCCCATCATTTT. Amino acid sequence: CASTLRGPRGRPHHF.

As concerns this clone: With a much larger clone just one base away, this may be a read error. This CDR3 is also generated by other DNA sequences in the sample. The rearrangement links TRBV20-1 to TRBJ2-7; 9 nucleotides align to TRBD1. Germline assignment: CDR1 DFQATT and CDR2 SNEGSKA (reference sequence). The CDR3 extends over 14 amino acids. Germline trimming cut 1 base from V and 4 bases from J; bases unmatched to any gene: 5. The CDR3 is CSARVGTGIYEQYF. The CDR3 DNA reads as TGCAGTGCTAGAGTTGGGACAGGGATATACGAGCAGTACTTC.

This clone was observed at least ten times. V usage is TRBV5-1 and J usage is TRBJ2-3; D not resolved. CDR3 size: 14 residues. The germline V and J ends were trimmed by 0 bases and 2 bases, with 7 bases remaining between them. Germline-derived CDR1 and CDR2 are SGHRS and YFSETQ. The CDR3 DNA follows: TGCGCCAGCAGCTTGGAGCTACACACAGATACGCAGTATTTT. Protein product: CASSLELHTDTQYF.

This clone turned up a few times. This chain links TRBV28 with TRBJ1-2; D possibly corresponds to TRBD1 (5 bases). This CDR3 spans 13 amino acids. Germline CDR1 is MDHEN and CDR2 is SYDVKM. Trimming left V 3 bases short and J 7 bases short, with 12 bases between. The CDR3 protein is CASSFHPGSGYTF. The CDR3 coding sequence is TGTGCCAGCAGTTTTCATCCAGGGAGTGGCTACACCTTC.

This clone was recorded many times. This may arise from a read error, as a much more abundant clone is one base away. Within the sample, other DNA sequences also encode this same CDR3. J is TRBJ2-7 and V is TRBV5-6; D not certain. The length of the CDR3 is 13 residues. Germline loops: CDR1 SGHDT, CDR2 YYEEEE. V was trimmed by 3 bases and J by 1 base, leaving 8 bases between them. DNA for the CDR3: TGTGCCAGCAGCTCTAGGAGTTCCTACGAGCAGTACTTC. Its protein is CASSSRSSYEQYF.

This clone was detected ten times or more. V usage is TRBV10-3 and J usage is TRBJ1-6; 7 bases line up with TRBD1. This CDR3 contains 15 residues. Germline V gene data show CDR1 as ENHRY and CDR2 as SYGVKD. The V segment lost 5 bases and the J segment 5 bases; nucleotides outside the gene matches: 6. CDR3 in DNA: TGTGCCATCAGTTCTACAGGGGTCGATAATTCACCCCTCCACTTT. Translating it yields CAISSTGVDNSPLHF.

This clone was counted a single time. One end of the junction is discordant with germline, which a read error may explain. The chain uses TRBV7-9 and TRBJ2-7, with 8 bases lining up with TRBD1. CDR3 length: 13 amino acids. Germline CDR1 and CDR2: SEHNR and FQNEAQ (reference sequence). In DNA form, the CDR3 reads TGTGCCATCAGCCCCTGGGACAGGCAGGATCAGTACTTC. Translated: CAISPWDRQDQYF.

This clone was found a few times. One end of the junction varies from germline; a read error may be responsible. CDR3 nucleotide sequence: TGTGCCACCAGTGACACCTCTGTGGCCAACGTCCTGACTTTC. This gives the protein CATSDTSVANVLTF. The chain has TRBV24-1 and TRBJ2-6; no clear D gene. Germline lookup yields CDR1 KGHDR and CDR2 SFDVKD. The CDR3 loop spans 14 amino acids.

This clone appeared many times. The V call is TRBV5-1, the J call TRBJ1-1, with D uncertain. V lost 0 bases and J 3 bases, leaving 12 bases between the germline ends. Germline V lookup: CDR1 SGHRS, CDR2 YFSETQ. This CDR3 is built from 15 residues. CDR3 sequence (DNA): TGCGCCAGCAGCTTGGGAAGGACTGCTGACACTGAAGCTTTCTTT. Translating gives CASSLGRTADTEAFF.